Below, 25 T cell receptor beta chains from the same sample are listed, as sequenced in a study of cytomegalovirus exposure and HLA in healthy donors. It was with 60 Vbeta and 13 Jbeta primers that the PCR ran. Generated by immunoSEQ multiplex PCR, the TCRdb table keeps only in-frame clones and is missing some. Counted here are some 200,000 clones, roughly 70% occurring once; the ten biggest clones make up about 2.8%. Specimen: PBMCs. Every receptor here comes from a man aged 40-49 years in good health and CMV-seropositive.

The chain links TRBV7-3 to TRBJ2-2; D gene unclear. Germline V lookup: CDR1 SGHTA, CDR2 FQGTGA. V gave up 0 bases and J gave up 4 bases, with 9 bases separating them. The CDR3 length is 15 residues. The CDR3: CASSLTRQSTGELFF. CDR3 DNA: TGTGCCAGCAGCTTAACGAGGCAGTCCACCGGGGAGCTGTTTTTT.

The gene calls are TRBV6-1 and TRBJ2-4, with TRBD2 identical over 8 bases. J lost 9 bases, V lost 8 bases, and 9 bases had no gene match. The CDR3 has 13 residues. CDR1 is MNHNS, CDR2 SASEGT, per germline. The CDR3 region has the DNA TGTGCCAGCGGGCCTAGCGGGTCGGGCATTCAGTACTTC. It codes for CASGPSGSGIQYF.

V gene TRBV6-5 combines with J gene TRBJ2-2, with 8 bases identical to TRBD2. The germline gives CDR1 MNHEY, CDR2 SVGAGI. The CDR3 spans 16 residues. J gave up 0 bases and V 2 bases, and 2 bases lay outside the gene matches. The CDR3 coding sequence is TGTGCCAGCAGTTACGGCGGGGGGACGAACACCGGGGAGCTGTTTTTT. Translating gives CASSYGGGTNTGELFF.

This clone was recorded a few times. The chain employs TRBV2 and TRBJ2-2; D might be TRBD1 (6 bases). Germline V CDR1 and CDR2: SNHLY, FYNNEI. V was shortened by 6 bases and J by 2 bases, with 10 bases between the two germline ends. CDR3 length equals 14 residues. The CDR3 bases are TGTGCCAGCAGAAAACAGGGAAACACCGGGGAGCTGTTTTTT. Protein product: CASRKQGNTGELFF. Looking up the rest from reference TRBV2 and TRBJ2-2 gives the full variable domain: EPEVTQTPSHQVTQMGQEVILRCVPISNHLYFYWYRQILGQKVEFLVSFYNNEISEKSEIFDDQFSVERPDGSNFTLKIRSTKLEDSAMYFCASRKQGNTGELFFGEGSRLTVL.

The genes are TRBV6-5 and TRBJ2-7, with unresolved D. V lost 5 bases and J 7 bases, leaving 18 bases between the germline ends. Germline-derived CDR1 and CDR2 are MNHEY and SVGAGI. The CDR3 loop spans 14 amino acids. The CDR3 DNA follows: TGTGCCAGCAGTCTGCTCTACCCGTCCTTAGAGCAGTACTTC. Amino acids: CASSLLYPSLEQYF.

The chain couples TRBV5-4 to TRBJ1-1; D remains unclear. Germline V CDR1 and CDR2: SGHNT, YYREEE (reference sequence). Trimming left V 5 bases short and J 4 bases short, with 12 bases between. The CDR3 has 13 residues. DNA for the CDR3: TGTGCCAGCAGTTTTTACGGAGGCACTGAAGCTTTCTTT. Protein: CASSFYGGTEAFF.

The rearrangement joins TRBV15 to TRBJ2-1; D perhaps matches TRBD1 (6 bases). In germline, CDR1 is LNHNV, CDR2 YYDKDF (reference sequence). The CDR3 is made up of 15 amino acids. Trimming removed 5 bases at V and 4 bases at J, with 15 bases between. The CDR3 DNA sequence: TGTGCCACCAGCGAACAGGGAGCAGGGTACAATGAGCAGTTCTTC. Its translation is CATSEQGAGYNEQFF.

This rearrangement joins TRBV19 to TRBJ1-1; maybe TRBD1 (6 bases). V was cut by 4 bases and J by 7 bases, with 13 bases left in between. Germline CDR1 LNHDA, CDR2 SQIVND (reference sequence). This CDR3 spans 13 amino acids. The DNA of the CDR3 is TGTGCCAGTAGTACCTCAGGGGTGGGTGAAGCTTTCTTT. Translated: CASSTSGVGEAFF.

The rearrangement links TRBV5-1 to TRBJ1-2; D gene ambiguous. V lost 0 bases and J 6 bases, leaving 12 bases between the germline ends. The CDR3 has 14 residues. Germline V lookup: CDR1 SGHRS, CDR2 YFSETQ. The CDR3 DNA sequence: TGCGCCAGCAGCTTGGTAGTCGGTTCGGATGGCTACACCTTC. Amino acids: CASSLVVGSDGYTF.

The chain carries TRBV28 and TRBJ2-7; D gene uncertain. This CDR3 is 13 amino acids long. V gave up 3 bases and J gave up 1 base, with 7 bases separating them. In germline, CDR1 is MDHEN, CDR2 SYDVKM. CDR3: CASSFGRSYEQYF. CDR3 sequence (DNA): TGTGCCAGCAGTTTCGGTCGGTCCTACGAGCAGTACTTC.

In this sample, this clone turned up a few times. This chain uses TRBV9 with TRBJ2-5; TRBD2 is a possible D gene (6 bases). Germline CDR1 reads SGDLS; CDR2 reads YYNGEE. V was pared by 3 bases and J by 7 bases, with 19 bases between. This CDR3 comprises 15 residues. CDR3 coding DNA: TGTGCCAGCAGCGCCTTAGGTAGACTAGAGGCGACCCAGTACTTC. This encodes CASSALGRLEATQYF.

The rearrangement joins TRBV11-2 to TRBJ1-4; 7 nucleotides align to TRBD1. The CDR3 is 19 residues long. Germline V lookup: CDR1 SGHAT, CDR2 FQNNGV. V shed 0 bases, J shed 4 bases, and the junction held 14 bases outside the gene matches. The CDR3 coding sequence is TGTGCCAGCAGCTTAGATCCGGAGGACAGGACCCTCGTTAATGAAAAACTGTTTTTT. Protein: CASSLDPEDRTLVNEKLFF.

This clone was found a few times. This chain connects TRBV5-1 to TRBJ2-5, with 15 bases identical to TRBD2. The J segment lost 2 bases and the V segment lost 4 bases, leaving 9 bases of the junction unmatched. CDR3 length: 18 residues. Per germline, CDR1 SGHRS and CDR2 YFSETQ. As DNA, the CDR3 is TGCGCCAGCAGCGCGGGACTAGCGGGGGGCGCAATTCAAGAGACCCAGTACTTC. Amino acid sequence: CASSAGLAGGAIQETQYF.

This chain joins TRBV5-6 and TRBJ1-2; 7 nucleotides line up with TRBD1. V lost 3 bases and J lost 3; bases outside the gene matches: 8. The CDR3 has 15 residues. CDR1 is SGHDT and CDR2 is YYEEEE in the germline V gene. CDR3 amino acids: CASSSQDREYYGYTF. The CDR3 nucleotides read TGTGCCAGCAGCTCACAAGACAGGGAATACTATGGCTACACCTTC. Full variable domain (rest looked up from reference TRBV5-6 and TRBJ1-2): DAGVTQSPTHLIKTRGQQVTLRCSPKSGHDTVSWYQQALGQGPQFIFQYYEEEERQRGNFPDRFSGHQFPNYSSELNVNALLLGDSALYLCASSSQDREYYGYTFGSGTRLTVV.

The V and J genes are TRBV28 and TRBJ1-5; the D is unclear. Germline V gene sequence: CDR1 MDHEN, CDR2 SYDVKM. The CDR3 spans 15 residues. V was shortened by 3 bases and J by 0 bases, with 9 bases between the two germline ends. The CDR3: CASSFDGLSNQPQHF. Written as DNA, the CDR3 is TGTGCCAGCAGTTTTGATGGGCTTAGCAATCAGCCCCAGCATTTT.

The chain has TRBV5-1 and TRBJ1-1; 10 nucleotides match TRBD1. The CDR3 has 16 amino acids. The V gene's germline CDR1 is SGHRS and CDR2 YFSETQ. V dropped 4 bases and J dropped 0; count of bases not matched to a gene: 6. CDR3 region: CASSARDRGMNTEAFF. CDR3 DNA sequence: TGCGCCAGCAGCGCGAGGGACAGGGGAATGAACACTGAAGCTTTCTTT.

This chain uses TRBV7-2 with TRBJ1-1; D ambiguous. The CDR3 length is 14 residues. V lost 1 base to trimming and J lost 1 base, with 7 bases between them. CDR1 is SGHTA, CDR2 FQGNSA, per germline. The CDR3 sequence is CASSLGRPNTEAFF. In DNA form, the CDR3 reads TGTGCCAGCAGCTTAGGGAGGCCGAACACTGAAGCTTTCTTT.

This clone showed up just a few times. The chain combines TRBV5-1 with TRBJ1-1; D possibly corresponds to TRBD1 (5 bases). CDR3 length: 13 residues. V dropped 3 bases and J dropped 4 bases, with 10 bases sitting between them. The germline V gene encodes CDR1 SGHRS and CDR2 YFSETQ. The CDR3 DNA reads TGCGCCAGCAGCTCAGACAGAACCACTGAAGCTTTCTTT. Encoded protein: CASSSDRTTEAFF.

This clone was seen a handful of times. The chain links TRBV27 to TRBJ1-2; D is ambiguous. The CDR3 spans 17 residues. Trimming removed 0 bases at V and 7 bases at J, with 21 bases between. The V gene's germline CDR1 is MNHEY and CDR2 SMNVEV (reference sequence). DNA for the CDR3: TGTGCCAGCAGTTTATCGAGGGCCGAGGGTCTTAAGGGTGGCTACACCTTC. Translation gives CASSLSRAEGLKGGYTF.

The gene calls are TRBV4-1 and TRBJ2-7; 7 bases agree with TRBD1. There are 14 residues in the CDR3. Germline CDR1 and CDR2: MGHRA and YSYEKL. Trimming removed 4 bases from V and 4 bases from J; junction bases left unmatched: 7. The CDR3 bases are TGCGCCAGCAGCCCCCTTTTGACAGGGTACGAGCAGTACTTC. It yields the protein CASSPLLTGYEQYF.

The J gene is TRBJ1-4, the V gene TRBV15, with TRBD1 identical over 7 bases. The germline V gene encodes CDR1 LNHNV and CDR2 YYDKDF (reference sequence). With V trimmed by 4 bases and J by 7 bases, 9 bases remained unmatched. This CDR3 is 15 amino acids long. The CDR3 DNA sequence: TGTGCCACCAGCAAGATAAAGGGGGCGGGTGAAAAACTGTTTTTT. Translated, it gives CATSKIKGAGEKLFF.

A few counts support this clone. This rearrangement joins TRBV2 to TRBJ1-2, with D possibly matching TRBD1 (6 bases). This CDR3 has 13 amino acids. V was cut by 10 bases and J by 6 bases, with 18 bases left in between. Germline CDR1 is SNHLY and CDR2 is FYNNEI. The CDR3 DNA reads as TGTGCCACCGCGCCTGGACAGCCCAATGGCTACACCTTC. Its translation is CATAPGQPNGYTF.

This chain joins TRBV2 and TRBJ2-7; 7 bases are a match to TRBD1. The trim removed 4 bases at V and 3 bases at J, leaving 9 bases unmatched. The CDR3 totals 15 residues. Germline CDR1 and CDR2: SNHLY and FYNNEI. For the CDR3, the DNA is TGTGCCAGCAGTGGGGAACAGGGGACGGGCTACGAGCAGTACTTC. This sequence encodes CASSGEQGTGYEQYF. Based on the CDR3 plus reference TRBV2 and TRBJ2-7, the full variable domain is EPEVTQTPSHQVTQMGQEVILRCVPISNHLYFYWYRQILGQKVEFLVSFYNNEISEKSEIFDDQFSVERPDGSNFTLKIRSTKLEDSAMYFCASSGEQGTGYEQYFGPGTRLTVT.

The J gene is TRBJ2-5, the V gene TRBV19; 8 bases align to TRBD1. The CDR3 contains 18 residues. V gave up 5 bases and J gave up 3 bases; unmatched junction bases: 17. In germline, CDR1 is LNHDA, CDR2 SQIVND (reference sequence). Written as DNA, the CDR3 is TGTGCCAGTAGTCATACAGGGGGAATGTGGTCAGTTGAAGAGACCCAGTACTTC. Its protein product is CASSHTGGMWSVEETQYF. Full variable domain (missing parts from reference TRBV19 and TRBJ2-5): DGGITQSPKYLFRKEGQNVTLSCEQNLNHDAMYWYRQDPGQGLRLIYYSQIVNDFQKGDIAEGYSVSREKKESFPLTVTSAQKNPTAFYLCASSHTGGMWSVEETQYFGPGTRLLVL.

This clone was detected a few times. V gene TRBV5-6 combines with J gene TRBJ2-6; 9 nucleotides match TRBD1. The CDR3 contains 18 residues. The germline V gene has CDR1 SGHDT and CDR2 YYEEEE. Trimming took 4 bases from V and 3 from J; bases not matched to a gene: 11. This chain's CDR3 is CASSPQGQGVGGANVLTF. In DNA form, the CDR3 reads TGTGCCAGCAGCCCACAGGGACAGGGTGTAGGTGGGGCCAACGTCCTGACTTTC.